In this sample, the clone carrying this T cell receptor beta chain turned up many times. This sample is part of a study of T cells in Graves' hyperthyroidism and ophthalmopathy. Amplification of TCR beta CDR3 regions was performed using RNA transcripts as template. The HTBI primer set was used in a first-round RT-PCR of the TCR CDR3. TCRdb reprocessed the multiplex PCR reads with MiXCR, giving one entry per CDR3 protein. The sample lists about 720,000 distinct CDR3 sequences; about 17% were seen once. Germline V gene data show CDR1 as LGHNT and CDR2 as FRNRAP. The germline V and J ends were trimmed by 0 bases and 2 bases, with 8 bases remaining between them. The CDR3 extends over 15 amino acids.

The source material was blood. The origin of this receptor is a woman in her 50s with Graves' hyperthyroidism that later progressed to Graves' ophthalmopathy. This chain links TRBV12-5 with TRBJ1-5; weak D call: TRBD1 (6 bases). DNA for the CDR3: TGTGCTAGTGGTTTGGTAGGGGGTGGCAATCAGCCCCAGCATTTT. Translated: CASGLVGGGNQPQHF.